This T cell receptor (beta chain) was retrieved from a study of patients and donors after allogeneic stem cell transplantation. This clonotype has a handful of counts. This CDR3 is built from 14 residues. Trimming removed 1 base from V and 2 bases from J, with 7 bases in between. Germline CDR1 is SEHNR and CDR2 is FQNEAQ (reference sequence). TCRdb passed the RT-PCR reads through MiXCR, listing each CDR3 protein once. The sample lists about 960,000 distinct CDR3 sequences, over 15% occurring once. The J gene is TRBJ2-3, the V gene TRBV7-9, with D hard to call. Sequencing was done on a sample of blood, either unsorted or a sorted T cell fraction (not recorded which). The TCR comes from a human donor who was either an allogeneic HSCT recipient or a stem cell or donor lymphocyte infusion donor (not recorded which). It is not recorded whose cells these are; they may come from a transplant donor. The CDR3 bases are TGTGCCAGCAGCTTAGAACAGATCACAGATACGCAGTATTTT. It codes for CASSLEQITDTQYF.